This is a list of T cell receptor beta chains from one sample in a study of T cells in Graves' hyperthyroidism and ophthalmopathy. TCRdb used MiXCR to reprocess the multiplex PCR reads, holding one entry per CDR3 protein. Of a few hundred thousand distinct CDR3 sequences listed, around 23% are singletons. What was sequenced was blood. These receptors were obtained from a woman aged 45 to 65 with Graves' hyperthyroidism. Both conserved end residues are part of each CDR3. Fields, in order: J gene, V gene, D gene, clone size, CDR3 protein, CDR3 DNA. A D gene is named only where the DNA matches it firmly. A clone size is listed for some rows: how often the clone was seen (once, few, many), or a class if it is expanded.

j_gene: TRBJ1-2
v_gene: TRBV29-1
d_gene: .
abundance: .
CDR3aa: CSVEEVARRYTF
CDR3nt: TGCAGCGTTGAAGAAGTAGCTAGACGCTACACCTTC

j_gene: TRBJ1-1
v_gene: TRBV27
d_gene: .
abundance: many
CDR3aa: CASSSRLRKNTEAFF
CDR3nt: TGTGCCAGCAGTTCCCGACTAAGAAAGAACACTGAAGCTTTCTTT

j_gene: TRBJ2-1
v_gene: TRBV2
d_gene: TRBD2
abundance: .
CDR3aa: CASSRTPLLSSGSKVEQFF
CDR3nt: TGTGCCAGCAGTCGGACCCCGTTGCTTTCTAGCGGGAGTAAGGTTGAGCAGTTCTTC

j_gene: TRBJ1-4
v_gene: TRBV12-3/TRBV12-4
d_gene: .
abundance: few
CDR3aa: CASSLGSGSGKLFF
CDR3nt: TGTGCCAGCAGTTTAGGCTCAGGGAGTGGAAAACTGTTTTTT

j_gene: TRBJ1-2
v_gene: TRBV20-1
d_gene: .
abundance: many
CDR3aa: CSARERSGDPRPGGYTF
CDR3nt: TGCAGTGCTAGAGAGCGGTCGGGGGATCCCCGGCCGGGAGGCTACACCTTC

j_gene: TRBJ1-1
v_gene: TRBV7-9
d_gene: .
abundance: few
CDR3aa: CASSFSESGRGAFF
CDR3nt: TGTGCCAGCAGCTTTTCGGAGTCCGGGAGGGGAGCTTTCTTT

j_gene: TRBJ2-2
v_gene: TRBV6-1
d_gene: TRBD1
abundance: many
CDR3aa: CASIISRGLNTGELFF
CDR3nt: TGTGCCAGCATAATTTCGAGGGGGCTTAACACCGGGGAGCTGTTTTTT

j_gene: TRBJ2-7
v_gene: TRBV27
d_gene: .
abundance: .
CDR3aa: CAGSQTTGRGWEQYF
CDR3nt: TGTGCCGGCAGTCAAACTACGGGGCGGGGTTGGGAGCAGTACTTC

j_gene: TRBJ2-3
v_gene: TRBV5-1
d_gene: .
abundance: .
CDR3aa: CASSLVGRGSTDTQYF
CDR3nt: TGCGCCAGCAGCTTGGTTGGCAGGGGATCCACAGATACGCAGTATTTT

j_gene: TRBJ2-5
v_gene: TRBV9
d_gene: .
abundance: once
CDR3aa: CASSVALYGETQYF
CDR3nt: TGTGCCAGCAGCGTCGCGCTTTACGGAGAGACCCAGTACTTC

j_gene: TRBJ1-1
v_gene: TRBV6-4
d_gene: .
abundance: few
CDR3aa: CASSAFLWGFEAFF
CDR3nt: TGTGCCAGCAGTGCCTTTCTCTGGGGTTTTGAAGCTTTCTTT

j_gene: TRBJ2-3
v_gene: TRBV2
d_gene: .
abundance: .
CDR3aa: CASSEGGGGNPTDTQYF
CDR3nt: TGTGCCAGCAGTGAAGGAGGAGGCGGTAACCCCACAGATACGCAGTATTTT

j_gene: TRBJ2-1
v_gene: TRBV27
d_gene: .
abundance: many
CDR3aa: CASSLMQGHGNEQFF
CDR3nt: TGTGCCAGCAGTTTAATGCAGGGGCACGGCAATGAGCAGTTCTTC

j_gene: TRBJ2-5
v_gene: TRBV28
d_gene: TRBD2
abundance: .
CDR3aa: CASSPLAGEGTQYF
CDR3nt: TGTGCCAGCAGTCCCCTAGCGGGAGAAGGGACCCAGTACTTC

j_gene: TRBJ2-1
v_gene: TRBV5-1
d_gene: .
abundance: few
CDR3aa: CASSGAGRGGINEQFF
CDR3nt: TGCGCCAGCAGCGGCGCAGGCAGGGGGGGGATCAATGAGCAGTTCTTC

j_gene: TRBJ1-6
v_gene: TRBV6-1
d_gene: .
abundance: many
CDR3aa: CASRQGDGFSPLHF
CDR3nt: TGTGCCAGCAGACAAGGGGACGGTTTCTCACCCCTCCACTTT

j_gene: TRBJ2-3
v_gene: TRBV20-1
d_gene: TRBD2
abundance: many
CDR3aa: CSARGGTSGRDTQYF
CDR3nt: TGCAGTGCTAGGGGGGGGACTAGCGGGAGGGATACGCAGTATTTT

j_gene: TRBJ1-1
v_gene: TRBV5-6
d_gene: .
abundance: few
CDR3aa: CASSLDGRLNTEAFF
CDR3nt: TGTGCCAGCAGCTTGGATGGGAGACTGAACACTGAAGCTTTCTTT

j_gene: TRBJ1-2
v_gene: TRBV11-1
d_gene: .
abundance: few
CDR3aa: CASSKVISDGYTF
CDR3nt: TGTGCCAGCTCGAAAGTAATTTCTGATGGCTACACCTTC

j_gene: TRBJ2-5
v_gene: TRBV3-1
d_gene: TRBD1
abundance: many
CDR3aa: CASSQWDRSWQTQYF
CDR3nt: TGTGCCAGCAGCCAATGGGACAGGAGTTGGCAGACCCAGTACTTC

j_gene: TRBJ1-1
v_gene: TRBV2
d_gene: .
abundance: .
CDR3aa: CASSRRVITEAFF
CDR3nt: TGTGCCAGCAGCCGACGGGTGATTACTGAAGCTTTCTTT

j_gene: TRBJ2-5
v_gene: TRBV4-2
d_gene: .
abundance: many
CDR3aa: CASSQELQETQYF
CDR3nt: TGTGCCAGCAGCCAAGAGCTCCAAGAGACCCAGTACTTC

j_gene: TRBJ2-2
v_gene: TRBV6-6
d_gene: .
abundance: .
CDR3aa: CASSYSKGLYTGELFF
CDR3nt: TGTGCCAGCAGTTACTCGAAGGGTTTGTACACCGGGGAGCTGTTTTTT

j_gene: TRBJ2-3
v_gene: TRBV5-1
d_gene: TRBD2
abundance: many
CDR3aa: CASSSSGGATDTQYF
CDR3nt: TGCGCCAGCAGCTCTAGCGGGGGGGCGACAGATACGCAGTATTTT

j_gene: TRBJ2-5
v_gene: TRBV11-3
d_gene: TRBD2
abundance: many
CDR3aa: CASSYGLAGGQETQYF
CDR3nt: TGTGCCAGCAGCTACGGACTAGCGGGAGGTCAAGAGACCCAGTACTTC

j_gene: TRBJ1-2
v_gene: TRBV18
d_gene: .
abundance: many
CDR3aa: CASSPRGYGTGYTF
CDR3nt: TGTGCCAGCTCACCTCGGGGCTATGGGACTGGCTACACCTTC

j_gene: TRBJ1-2
v_gene: TRBV12-3/TRBV12-4
d_gene: .
abundance: few
CDR3aa: CASSLSPVSYGYTF
CDR3nt: TGTGCCAGCAGTTTGTCTCCGGTTTCCTATGGCTACACCTTC